These 21 T cell receptor beta chains were all obtained from the same sample, sequenced in a study of cytomegalovirus exposure and HLA in healthy donors. The PCR had 60 Vbeta and 13 Jbeta primers. Profiling relied on immunoSEQ multiplex PCR, and the TCRdb table lists in-frame clones only, not all of them. Of 80,000 or so clones listed, around 10% were seen once; the top ten hold approximately 23%. Material: PBMCs. All receptors come from a man in his fifties or sixties in good health and CMV-seropositive.

This clone was counted only a few times. The J gene is TRBJ2-7, the V gene TRBV1; TRBD2 reflects the table's D call only, with no check against the DNA. TRBV1 is reported as a pseudogene. The CDR3 is made up of 12 amino acids. CDR3 in DNA: TGCACCAGCAGCCAGGCTTTGAGCGGTTCCTGGTTC. Translated: CTSSQALSGSWF.

This clone was observed a handful of times. The chain couples TRBV30 to TRBJ1-1; 9 bases map to TRBD1. The CDR3 runs to 14 residues. Per germline, CDR1 GTSNPN and CDR2 SVGIG (reference sequence). The junction had 8 bases not matched to a gene; V was cut back by 5 bases and J by 4 bases. CDR3 in amino acids: CAWARDRVATEAFF. For the CDR3, the DNA is TGTGCCTGGGCGCGGGACAGGGTGGCCACTGAAGCTTTCTTT.

V usage is TRBV30 and J usage is TRBJ1-5; TRBD1 matches at 7 bases. Germline lookup yields CDR1 GTSNPN and CDR2 SVGIG (reference sequence). This CDR3 comprises 13 residues. V lost 3 bases and J lost 6; bases outside the gene matches: 5. The CDR3 DNA follows: TGTGCCTGGAGCGTACAGGGGCCTCAGCCCCAGCATTTT. Encoded protein: CAWSVQGPQPQHF. The full variable domain, with the rest looked up from reference TRBV30 and TRBJ1-5, is SQTIHQWPATLVQPVGSPLSLECTVEGTSNPNLYWYRQAAGRGLQLLFYSVGIGQISSEVPQNLSASRPQDRQFILSSKKLLLSDSGFYLCAWSVQGPQPQHFGDGTRLSIL.

This clone was counted a few times. This chain links TRBV28 with TRBJ2-3, with D maybe TRBD2 (6 bases). Trimming removed 5 bases from V and 2 bases from J, with 14 bases in between. Looked up from germline, CDR1 is MDHEN and CDR2 is SYDVKM. The CDR3 covers 15 residues. The CDR3, as DNA: TGTGCCAGCAGTGGAGGTAGCGGATCCACAGATACGCAGTATTTT. It specifies CASSGGSGSTDTQYF. Full variable domain (rest looked up from reference TRBV28 and TRBJ2-3): DVKVTQSSRYLVKRTGEKVFLECVQDMDHENMFWYRQDPGLGLRLIYFSYDVKMKEKGDIPEGYSVSREKKERFSLILESASTNQTSMYLCASSGGSGSTDTQYFGPGTRLTVL.

The chain recombines TRBV11-1 with TRBJ2-1; 10 bases are shared with TRBD2. Germline assignment: CDR1 SGHAT and CDR2 FQDESV (reference sequence). V shed 1 base and J 7 bases; nucleotides not matched to a gene: 4. The CDR3 has 15 residues. The CDR3 DNA follows: TGTGCCAGCAGCTTAGGACTAGCGGGTGTAAATGAGCAGTTCTTC. Translated, it gives CASSLGLAGVNEQFF. The full variable domain, in which reference TRBV11-1 and TRBJ2-1 provide the parts outside the CDR3, is EAEVAQSPRYKITEKSQAVAFWCDPISGHATLYWYRQILGQGPELLVQFQDESVVDDSQLPKDRFSAERLKGVDSTLKIQPAELGDSAMYLCASSLGLAGVNEQFFGPGTRLTVL.

The chain joins TRBV6-1 to TRBJ1-1; possibly TRBD1 for D (6 bases). CDR1 is MNHNS, CDR2 SASEGT, per germline. With 2 bases removed from V and 1 base from J, the gap between germline ends came to 8 bases. This CDR3 comprises 14 residues. The CDR3 nucleotides are TGTGCCAGCAGTGAACTCAGGGGGAACACTGAAGCTTTCTTT. Translation: CASSELRGNTEAFF.

Concerning this clone: Other DNA sequences in this sample translate to the same CDR3. V is TRBV12-5 and J is TRBJ1-1, with D uncertain. There are 12 residues in the CDR3. Per germline, CDR1 LGHNT and CDR2 FRNRAP. The V end was cut by 5 bases, the J end by 7 bases, with 11 bases between. The CDR3 sequence: CASGREEFEAFF. CDR3 bases: TGTGCTAGTGGTCGAGAGGAATTTGAAGCTTTCTTT.

In this sample, this clone turned up a few times. V usage is TRBV29-1 and J usage is TRBJ2-7; D possibly corresponds to TRBD1 (6 bases). The CDR3 loop spans 14 amino acids. Per germline, CDR1 SQVTM and CDR2 ANQGSEA. Trimming removed 6 bases at V and 2 bases at J, with 17 bases between. The CDR3: CSVVEQGLTYEQYF. In DNA form, the CDR3 reads TGCAGCGTCGTTGAACAGGGTCTTACCTACGAGCAGTACTTC.

The rearrangement joins TRBV30 to TRBJ1-2; D is unresolved. The CDR3 is 11 residues long. Trimming removed 2 bases from V and 2 bases from J, with 3 bases in between. Germline assignment: CDR1 GTSNPN and CDR2 SVGIG (reference sequence). CDR3 protein: CAWSSNYGYTF. The CDR3 DNA sequence: TGTGCCTGGAGTTCAAACTATGGCTACACCTTC.

This clone turned up a few times. The DNA of the CDR3 is TGTGCCAGCTCACTCTTGCCCCCGGGACAGACGAACACTGAAGCTTTCTTT. Residues: CASSLLPPGQTNTEAFF. The chain joins TRBV18 to TRBJ1-1; 7 positions agree with TRBD1. V trimming: 4 bases; J trimming: 1 base; junction bases outside the gene matches: 12. In germline, CDR1 is KGHSH, CDR2 LQKENI. This CDR3 is 17 amino acids long. The whole variable domain, remainder taken from reference TRBV18 and TRBJ1-1, is NAGVMQNPRHLVRRRGQEARLRCSPMKGHSHVYWYRQLPEEGLKFMVYLQKENIIDESGMPKERFSAEFPKEGPSILRIQQVVRGDSAAYFCASSLLPPGQTNTEAFFGQGTRLTVV.

This clone was recorded a few times. The chain uses TRBV19 and TRBJ2-7; weak D call: TRBD2 (6 bases). V was pared by 8 bases and J by 4 bases, with 15 bases between. CDR1 and CDR2 from the germline V gene are LNHDA and SQIVND (reference sequence). The CDR3 covers 13 residues. CDR3 loop: CASGAGLPYEQYV. CDR3 in DNA: TGTGCCAGTGGCGCGGGGCTACCATACGAGCAGTACGTC.

This chain connects TRBV6-6 to TRBJ1-1, with unresolved D. Trimming removed 0 bases from V and 5 bases from J, with 4 bases in between. Germline CDR1 reads MNHNY; CDR2 reads SVGAGI (reference sequence). The CDR3 covers 12 residues. The CDR3 bases are TGTGCCAGCAGTTACTCTCGGACTGAAGCTTTCTTT. This gives the protein CASSYSRTEAFF.

V usage is TRBV11-2 and J usage is TRBJ1-3, with D unclear. Per germline, CDR1 SGHAT and CDR2 FQNNGV. Trimming removed 2 bases from V and 8 bases from J, with 13 bases in between. This CDR3 has 14 amino acids. CDR3 sequence (DNA): TGTGCCAGCAGCTTAAGAATCCTCCGAGACACCATATATTTT. This codes for CASSLRILRDTIYF. Filled out from reference TRBV11-2 and TRBJ1-3, the complete variable domain reads EAGVAQSPRYKIIEKRQSVAFWCNPISGHATLYWYQQILGQGPKLLIQFQNNGVVDDSQLPKDRFSAERLKGVDSTLKIQPAKLEDSAVYLCASSLRILRDTIYFGEGSWLTVV.

This clone was observed a few times. The genes are TRBV30 and TRBJ1-1, with a weak D call TRBD1 (5 bases). The V gene's germline CDR1 is GTSNPN and CDR2 SVGIG (reference sequence). Trimming stripped 2 bases from V and 4 bases from J, with 11 bases between. This CDR3 comprises 13 residues. Here the CDR3 reads CAWSPGGGTEAFF. CDR3 nucleotide sequence: TGTGCCTGGAGTCCCGGGGGTGGCACTGAAGCTTTCTTT.

There are a few counts of this clone. J is TRBJ2-7 and V is TRBV7-9, with TRBD1 matching 7 bases. Germline values: CDR1 SEHNR, CDR2 FQNEAQ (reference sequence). The CDR3 is made up of 14 amino acids. The CDR3 is CASAIGRGSYEQYF. CDR3 nucleotides: TGTGCGTCAGCAATCGGCAGGGGGTCCTACGAGCAGTACTTC.

The J gene is TRBJ1-1, the V gene TRBV28; 8 nucleotides match TRBD1. Losses at the gene ends were 3 bases for V and 11 bases for J; bases not matched to a gene: 17. The length of the CDR3 is 16 residues. Germline-derived CDR1 and CDR2 are MDHEN and SYDVKM. CDR3 region: CASSFRLLTGVLVAFF. CDR3 bases: TGTGCCAGCAGTTTCCGCTTATTGACAGGGGTCCTAGTGGCTTTCTTT.

This clone was detected only a few times. J is TRBJ1-2 and V is TRBV6-1, with D perhaps matching TRBD1 (5 bases). The CDR3 sequence is 17 residues long. Germline CDR1 reads MNHNS; CDR2 reads SASEGT. V dropped 4 bases and J dropped 0 bases, with 18 bases sitting between them. The CDR3 bases are TGTGCCAGCAGTGGAAAGGCGGGGGTACAATCTAACTATGGCTACACCTTC. It is translated as CASSGKAGVQSNYGYTF.

The sample holds many counts of this clone. This chain connects TRBV4-1 to TRBJ1-1; D is possibly TRBD1 (6 bases). The CDR3 totals 12 residues. Trimming shortened V by 10 bases and J by 6 bases, and 15 bases separated the two germline ends. CDR1 and CDR2 from the germline V gene are MGHRA and YSYEKL. CDR3 sequence reads: CATRAGAAEAFF. The CDR3 DNA reads as TGCGCCACCAGAGCAGGGGCGGCTGAAGCTTTCTTT.

This chain links TRBV14 with TRBJ2-7, with D unclear. V lost 5 bases and J lost 3, with 11 bases in between. The CDR3 extends over 13 amino acids. Germline V gene sequence: CDR1 SGHDN, CDR2 FVKESK. The CDR3 DNA is TGTGCCAGCAGCAGTGCACACCTCTACGAGCAGTACTTC. This encodes CASSSAHLYEQYF.

The V call is TRBV2, the J call TRBJ2-1; D might be TRBD2 (6 bases). The CDR3 spans 13 residues. CDR1 is SNHLY and CDR2 is FYNNEI in the germline V gene. Trimming stripped 8 bases from V and 5 bases from J, with 13 bases between. The CDR3 loop reads CASLGTRNNEQFF. Written as DNA, the CDR3 is TGTGCCAGCCTGGGGACTCGTAACAATGAGCAGTTCTTC.

This clone showed up just a few times. The V gene is TRBV9, the J gene TRBJ2-2, with TRBD1 matching over 9 bases. Germline CDR1 is SGDLS and CDR2 is YYNGEE. The CDR3 runs 15 residues. Trimming took 0 bases from V and 7 from J; bases not matched to a gene: 4. CDR3 sequence reads: CASSVGGQGHGELFF. CDR3 DNA sequence: TGTGCCAGCAGCGTAGGTGGACAGGGGCACGGGGAGCTGTTTTTT. Supplemented by reference TRBV9 and TRBJ2-2, the full variable domain reads DSGVTQTPKHLITATGQRVTLRCSPRSGDLSVYWYQQSLDQGLQFLIQYYNGEERAKGNILERFSAQQFPDLHSELNLSSLELGDSALYFCASSVGGQGHGELFFGEGSRLTVL.